One and the same sample provided the 21 T cell receptor beta chains below, sequenced in a study of T cells in Graves' hyperthyroidism and ophthalmopathy. RNA transcripts served as the template for amplifying TCR beta CDR3 regions. HTBI primers were employed in a first-round RT-PCR of the TCR CDR3. TCRdb redid the calling of the multiplex PCR reads with MiXCR, one entry per CDR3 protein. The table includes around 250,000 distinct CDR3 sequences, about 15% detected once. Specimen: blood. Receptors were obtained from a woman aged 40 to 50 with Graves' hyperthyroidism that later progressed to Graves' ophthalmopathy.

This clonotype has only a few counts. The V call is TRBV6-2 or TRBV6-3, the J call TRBJ2-1; 9 nucleotides agree with TRBD2. Germline trimming cut 6 bases from V and 6 bases from J; bases unmatched to any gene: 18. The CDR3 contains 18 residues. The germline gives CDR1 MNHEY, CDR2 SVGEGT. The CDR3 DNA sequence: TGTGCCAGCAGCTTAGGTAGTAGCGGGAGCCGAGGTATCAATGAGCAGTTCTTC. Translated: CASSLGSSGSRGINEQFF.

V is TRBV7-9 and J is TRBJ2-5; tentatively, D is TRBD1 or TRBD2 (6 bases each). From germline, CDR1 is SEHNR and CDR2 FQNEAQ (reference sequence). The CDR3 totals 14 residues. Trimming removed 1 base at V and 7 bases at J, with 13 bases between. The CDR3 nucleotides read TGTGCCAGCAGCTTAGATGGAGAGGGGGGGACCCAGTACTTC. This translates into CASSLDGEGGTQYF.

This clonotype has ten or more counts. The chain is built from TRBV12-3 or TRBV12-4 and TRBJ2-7, with a tentative D call TRBD2 (6 bases). The V end lost 2 bases, the J end lost 7 bases, and 12 bases lay between the germline ends. This CDR3 has 13 amino acids. In nucleotides, the CDR3 is TGTGCCAGCAGTTTATTAAGCGGGCGAGAGCAGTACTTC. Its translation is CASSLLSGREQYF.

This clonotype was counted many times. V and J are TRBV20-1 and TRBJ2-1; 7 nucleotides agree with TRBD1. The CDR3 consists of 14 residues. After removal of 0 bases from V and 4 bases from J, the junction contained 3 bases not matched to a gene. The germline V gene has CDR1 DFQATT and CDR2 SNEGSKA (reference sequence). DNA for the CDR3: TGCAGTGCTAGAGAGGGACAGTGGTACAATGAGCAGTTCTTC. Translation gives CSAREGQWYNEQFF.

This clonotype was detected many times. The gene calls are TRBV28 and TRBJ2-1, with TRBD2 matching over 9 bases. Germline V gene data show CDR1 as MDHEN and CDR2 as SYDVKM. This CDR3 contains 16 residues. Trimming at V came to 5 bases and at J to 8 bases, leaving 13 bases not matched to a gene. The CDR3 protein is CASSPGTSRRQDEQFF. For the CDR3, the DNA is TGTGCCAGCAGTCCCGGGACTAGCAGACGACAGGATGAGCAGTTCTTC.

This clonotype showed up many times. V and J are TRBV28 and TRBJ2-7, with TRBD2 matching over 10 bases. V gave up 6 bases and J gave up 3 bases; unmatched junction bases: 8. Germline V CDR1 and CDR2: MDHEN, SYDVKM. The CDR3 contains 15 residues. CDR3 protein: CASSELAGTFYEQYF. The CDR3 DNA follows: TGTGCCAGCAGCGAACTAGCGGGGACTTTCTACGAGCAGTACTTC.

Here the CDR3 DNA reads TGTGCCAGCAACATAGACAGGGGGGGTGAAAAACTGTTTTTT. The encoded protein is CASNIDRGGEKLFF. The V and J genes are TRBV28 and TRBJ1-4; 9 bases are shared with TRBD1. There are 14 residues in the CDR3. Germline V gene sequence: CDR1 MDHEN, CDR2 SYDVKM. The J segment lost 7 bases and the V segment lost 7 bases, leaving 7 bases of the junction unmatched.

Ten or more counts support this clonotype. J is TRBJ2-1 and V is TRBV12-3 or TRBV12-4; the match to TRBD1 covers 9 bases. The CDR3 has 14 amino acids. V lost 3 bases to trimming and J lost 9 bases; unmatched junction nucleotides: 6. CDR3 in DNA: TGTGCCAGCAGTTTGAAGGACAGGGGAGGTGAGCAGTTCTTC. As protein: CASSLKDRGGEQFF.

Ten or more counts support this clonotype. The rearrangement joins TRBV30 to TRBJ1-2, with D possibly TRBD1 on 6 matching bases. This CDR3 has 15 amino acids. Germline-derived CDR1 and CDR2 are GTSNPN and SVGIG (reference sequence). CDR3 DNA sequence: TGTGTGAATGGGGACATGCCCCCTAGGTCCTATGGCTACACCTTC. Translated: CVNGDMPPRSYGYTF.

This chain uses TRBV27 with TRBJ1-2; D perhaps matches TRBD1 (6 bases). Germline lookup yields CDR1 MNHEY and CDR2 SMNVEV (reference sequence). This CDR3 contains 14 residues. With 1 base removed from V and 3 bases from J, the gap between germline ends came to 9 bases. The CDR3 sequence is CASSLWRGDYGYTF. The DNA of the CDR3 is TGTGCCAGCAGTTTATGGAGGGGGGACTATGGCTACACCTTC.

This clonotype has at least ten counts. The chain has TRBV29-1 and TRBJ2-7; 8 bases map to TRBD2. This CDR3 is 16 amino acids long. Germline loops: CDR1 SQVTM, CDR2 ANQGSEA. V lost 0 bases and J lost 2; bases outside the gene matches: 9. The CDR3 DNA reads TGCAGCGTTGAAGATTCCTATACTAGCGGCCCCTACGAGCAGTACTTC. Amino acids: CSVEDSYTSGPYEQYF.

The sample holds many counts of this clonotype. This sequence joins TRBV4-1 and TRBJ2-1; 7 nucleotides agree with TRBD1. Germline V gives CDR1 MGHRA, CDR2 YSYEKL. Germline trimming cut 4 bases from V and 1 base from J; bases unmatched to any gene: 4. The CDR3 covers 15 residues. CDR3 in DNA: TGCGCCAGCAGCCCAACGGACAGGTCCTACAATGAGCAGTTCTTC. Protein sequence: CASSPTDRSYNEQFF.

This chain uses TRBV3-1 with TRBJ2-5, with a possible D match to TRBD2 (6 bases). CDR3 length equals 15 residues. CDR1 LGHDT and CDR2 YNNKEL come from the germline V gene (reference sequence). V lost 1 base and J 2 bases, leaving 11 bases between the germline ends. DNA of the CDR3: TGTGCCAGCAGCCAAGGGCGGAGCGGGCAAGAGACCCAGTACTTC. Protein: CASSQGRSGQETQYF.

In this sample, this clonotype turned up a few times. The rearrangement joins TRBV5-5 to TRBJ1-2, with TRBD1 identical over 10 bases. CDR1 is SGHKS, CDR2 YYEKEE, per germline (reference sequence). V was pared by 5 bases and J by 8 bases, with 12 bases of the junction left unmatched. The CDR3 runs 15 residues. CDR3 in amino acids: CASSPTTGGFDGYTF. As DNA, the CDR3 is TGTGCCAGCAGTCCAACGACAGGGGGCTTTGACGGCTACACCTTC.

A few counts support this clonotype. This chain links TRBV25-1 with TRBJ2-5, with 8 bases aligning to TRBD2. The CDR3 loop spans 13 amino acids. V was pared by 4 bases and J by 4 bases, with 2 bases of the junction left unmatched. Germline V gene lookup returns CDR1 MGHDK and CDR2 SYGVNS. The CDR3 reads CASSVLAGETQYF. The CDR3 DNA reads TGTGCCAGCAGTGTCCTAGCGGGAGAGACCCAGTACTTC.

This clonotype was observed many times. The chain joins TRBV9 to TRBJ2-1; tentative D call: TRBD1 (5 bases). V was pared by 5 bases and J by 9 bases, with 9 bases between. The CDR3 is 11 amino acids. Germline lookup yields CDR1 SGDLS and CDR2 YYNGEE. In DNA, the CDR3 is TGTGCCAGCAGACAGGTTTGTGAGCAGTTCTTC. Amino acids: CASRQVCEQFF.

This clonotype has a count of ten or more. The rearrangement uses TRBV7-2 and TRBJ2-5; no clear D gene. The V end was cut by 5 bases, the J end by 2 bases, with 18 bases between. CDR1 SGHTA and CDR2 FQGNSA come from the germline V gene. This CDR3 has 16 amino acids. In DNA, the CDR3 is TGTGCCAGCAGCCGCCTGCTGGGAACAGTTCAAGAGACCCAGTACTTC. It yields the protein CASSRLLGTVQETQYF.

This clonotype was observed many times. The chain recombines TRBV28 with TRBJ2-7, with no clear D. The J call may be mistaken, given a closer DNA end match to TRBJ2-1. There are 11 residues in the CDR3. The germline gives CDR1 MDHEN, CDR2 SYDVKM. This CDR3 is CASSQAYEQFF. The CDR3 nucleotides read TGTGCCAGCAGCCAAGCCTACGAGCAGTTCTTC.

With regard to this clonotype: This may come from a read error, since a much larger clone is one base off. This chain uses TRBV14 with TRBJ2-7, with D unresolved. V lost 4 bases to trimming and J lost 4 bases, with 11 bases between them. Per the germline V gene, CDR1 is SGHDN and CDR2 is FVKESK. The length of the CDR3 is 13 residues. The CDR3 region has the DNA TGTGCCAGCAGCCGGGGTGAGCTTTACGAGCAGTACTTC. This encodes CASSRGELYEQYF.

In this sample, this clonotype turned up many times. V gene TRBV19 combines with J gene TRBJ2-1; tentative D call: TRBD2 (5 bases). Germline CDR1 LNHDA, CDR2 SQIVND (reference sequence). The CDR3 extends over 15 amino acids. V lost 6 bases and J 6 bases, leaving 18 bases between the germline ends. CDR3 DNA sequence: TGTGCCAGTAGCCCAACTAGAATCTGGGGCAATGAGCAGTTCTTC. Translated, it gives CASSPTRIWGNEQFF. Supplemented by reference TRBV19 and TRBJ2-1, the full variable domain reads DGGITQSPKYLFRKEGQNVTLSCEQNLNHDAMYWYRQDPGQGLRLIYYSQIVNDFQKGDIAEGYSVSREKKESFPLTVTSAQKNPTAFYLCASSPTRIWGNEQFFGPGTRLTVL.

This clonotype was detected ten times or more. The junction shows a germline mismatch at one end, possibly a read error. The V call is TRBV7-7, the J call TRBJ2-1; D not resolved. Germline CDR1 is SSHAT and CDR2 is FNYEAQ (reference sequence). The CDR3 covers 16 residues. CDR3 sequence reads: CASSLAHGSSYNEQFF. Written as DNA, the CDR3 is TGTGCTAGCAGCTTAGCCCACGGAAGCTCCTACAATGAGCAGTTCTTC.